The sequence of this T cell receptor beta chain was determined in a study of blood T cells in healthy people across ages. Alongside a J-beta primer mix, a sample-barcoded 5' primer served in a second PCR lasting roughly 7 to 12 cycles. MiXCR, run by TCRdb on the 5' RACE reads, gives a single entry per CDR3 protein. The sample has over 450,000 distinct CDR3 sequences; around 24% are singletons. The CDR3 is made up of 18 amino acids. V shed 3 bases and J 4 bases; nucleotides not matched to a gene: 13. The V gene's germline CDR1 is MDHEN and CDR2 SYDVKM. Another study also made use of these data, one on T cells of mothers and their children.

This TCR derives from a boy between 10 and 17 years old in good health. Input material: blood. The chain couples TRBV28 to TRBJ2-2; TRBD1 aligns across 8 bases. In nucleotides, the CDR3 is TGTGCCAGCAGTTTCCCAACTCTCAGGGGGCCTGCCACCGGGGAGCTGTTTTTT. As protein: CASSFPTLRGPATGELFF.